This T cell receptor beta chain is from a study of blood T cells in healthy people across ages. Overall study findings and caveats: CMV infection status of these donors was not known.

Using a J-beta primer mix together with a sample-barcoded 5' primer, a second PCR was run for roughly 7 to 11 cycles. TCRdb re-called the 5' RACE reads with MiXCR, one entry per CDR3 protein. The sample includes about 770,000 distinct CDR3 sequences, about 42% of them seen just once. The V gene end was trimmed by 3 bases and the J gene end by 2 bases; junction bases not matched to a gene: 7. CDR1 is DFQATT, CDR2 SNEGSKA, per germline (reference sequence). CDR3 size: 16 residues. Healthy Caucasian individuals from Russia aged roughly 6 to 95 were enrolled as donors. This clonotype was counted between two and nine times. No antigen is known for it.

The chain employs TRBV20-1 and TRBJ2-1; 10 nucleotides line up with TRBD2. The sequencing sample was made of blood. The TCR was taken from a man aged 55 to 69 in good health. The CDR3 sequence is CSASLGLAAPYNEQFF. The CDR3 DNA follows: TGCAGTGCTAGCCTTGGACTAGCGGCCCCCTACAATGAGCAGTTCTTC.